This T cell receptor (beta chain) emerged from a study of T cells in Graves' hyperthyroidism and ophthalmopathy. About the research overall: At initial diagnosis, before any treatment had begun, peripheral blood was obtained.

TCR beta CDR3 regions were amplified from RNA transcripts. RT-PCR in the first round (using the HTBI primer set) targeted the TCR CDR3. One entry per CDR3 protein, called by TCRdb with MiXCR from the multiplex PCR reads. The sample has 470,000 or so distinct CDR3 sequences, around 21% seen once; the top ten hold approximately 25%. Stable disease denoted Graves' hyperthyroidism without ophthalmopathy progression within 18 months. Thyroid ultrasound and orbital computed tomography, with clinical symptoms and serum thyroxine and TRAb, informed diagnoses. Trimming removed 0 bases from V and 5 bases from J, with 14 bases in between. The CDR3 covers 16 residues. Per germline, CDR1 LNHNV and CDR2 YYDKDF (reference sequence).

The chain combines TRBV15 with TRBJ1-5; no reliable D call. This receptor was taken from a man aged 18-30 years with Graves' hyperthyroidism. Material for sequencing was blood. The CDR3 DNA follows: TGTGCCACCAGCAGAGATCCCCGTTGGTCATATCAGCCCCAGCATTTT. It codes for CATSRDPRWSYQPQHF.